The rows below give T cell receptor beta chains drawn from one sample of a study of T-cell reconstitution after alpha-beta-depleted transplantation in children. MiXCR, run by TCRdb on the PCR reads, gives a single entry per CDR3 protein. This sample has about 500,000 distinct CDR3 sequences, with approximately 30% found just once. The sequencing used PBMCs from the stem cell graft donor, collected from the stem cell graft. These receptors all come from a human donor who donated a stem cell graft to a child with aplastic anemia. CDR3s include the opening cysteine and the closing phenylalanine or tryptophan. The order of the fields is CDR3 protein, CDR3 DNA, clone size, D gene, V gene, J gene. A D gene is named only where the DNA matches it firmly. Rows may omit the clone size; those that give it use once, few, many or a size class.

CDR3 protein: CASSWLFLRGQGDTEAFF; CDR3 DNA: TGTGCCAGCAGCTGGTTATTCCTAAGGGGGCAGGGCGACACTGAAGCTTTCTTT; clone size: few; D gene: TRBD1; V gene: TRBV27; J gene: TRBJ1-1
CDR3 protein: CASSYVGVGQPQHF; CDR3 DNA: TGTGCCAGCAGTTACGTGGGGGTGGGGCAGCCCCAGCATTTT; clone size: few; D gene: -; V gene: TRBV6-5; J gene: TRBJ1-5
CDR3 protein: CSARDSGGGGNEQFF; CDR3 DNA: TGCAGTGCTAGAGATTCGGGCGGAGGGGGCAATGAGCAGTTCTTC; clone size: -; D gene: -; V gene: TRBV20-1; J gene: TRBJ2-1
CDR3 protein: CASSSWTSSYEQYF; CDR3 DNA: TGTGCCAGCAGCTCATGGACCAGCTCCTACGAGCAGTACTTC; clone size: -; D gene: -; V gene: TRBV9; J gene: TRBJ2-7
CDR3 protein: CASSSARQETQYF; CDR3 DNA: TGTGCCAGCAGTTCCGCCCGACAAGAGACCCAGTACTTC; clone size: -; D gene: -; V gene: TRBV12-3/TRBV12-4; J gene: TRBJ2-5
CDR3 protein: CASRRTGSSTDTQYF; CDR3 DNA: TGTGCCAGCAGGAGGACAGGTTCTAGCACAGATACGCAGTATTTT; clone size: few; D gene: TRBD1; V gene: TRBV9; J gene: TRBJ2-3
CDR3 protein: CASSESFSYNEQFF; CDR3 DNA: TGCGCCAGCAGTGAGTCTTTCTCCTACAATGAGCAGTTCTTC; clone size: few; D gene: -; V gene: TRBV10-1; J gene: TRBJ2-1
CDR3 protein: CASSLLTSGSVNEQFF; CDR3 DNA: TGTGCCAGCAGCTTACTTACTAGCGGGAGCGTCAATGAGCAGTTCTTC; clone size: -; D gene: TRBD2; V gene: TRBV7-3; J gene: TRBJ2-1
CDR3 protein: CASSRTSSAPNTGELFF; CDR3 DNA: TGTGCCAGCAGCCGAACGTCTAGCGCTCCGAACACCGGGGAGCTGTTTTTT; clone size: few; D gene: -; V gene: TRBV7-8; J gene: TRBJ2-2
CDR3 protein: CASSTTRQDLAFF; CDR3 DNA: TGTGCCAGCAGCACGACAAGACAGGACCTAGCTTTCTTT; clone size: -; D gene: -; V gene: TRBV7-2; J gene: TRBJ1-1
CDR3 protein: CASRRVTDTQYF; CDR3 DNA: TGTGCCAGCCGCAGGGTCACAGATACGCAGTATTTT; clone size: few; D gene: -; V gene: TRBV28; J gene: TRBJ2-3
CDR3 protein: CASSTWGLKAGELFF; CDR3 DNA: TGTGCCAGCAGTACCTGGGGACTAAAGGCCGGGGAGCTGTTTTTT; clone size: few; D gene: TRBD2; V gene: TRBV12-3/TRBV12-4; J gene: TRBJ2-2
CDR3 protein: CASSLHTGWDEQFF; CDR3 DNA: TGTGCCAGCTCACTTCACACGGGTTGGGATGAGCAGTTCTTC; clone size: -; D gene: -; V gene: TRBV18; J gene: TRBJ2-1
CDR3 protein: CASSLLRSYQPQHF; CDR3 DNA: TGTGCCAGCAGCTTACTAAGGAGTTATCAGCCCCAGCATTTT; clone size: -; D gene: -; V gene: TRBV7-2; J gene: TRBJ1-5
CDR3 protein: CASSPLVDEQFF; CDR3 DNA: TGTGCCAGCAGCCCGCTTGTAGATGAGCAGTTCTTC; clone size: few; D gene: -; V gene: TRBV11-3; J gene: TRBJ2-1
CDR3 protein: CASSPRPSYEQYF; CDR3 DNA: TGTGCCAGCAGTCCTAGACCCTCCTACGAGCAGTACTTC; clone size: few; D gene: -; V gene: TRBV12-3/TRBV12-4; J gene: TRBJ2-7
CDR3 protein: CASSLALGRRASGPYNEQFF; CDR3 DNA: TGCGCCAGCAGCTTGGCCTTAGGACGGAGGGCTAGCGGGCCATACAATGAGCAGTTCTTC; clone size: -; D gene: TRBD2; V gene: TRBV5-1; J gene: TRBJ2-1
CDR3 protein: CASSRRTGLGNEQFF; CDR3 DNA: TGTGCCAGCAGCCGAAGGACAGGGCTTGGCAATGAGCAGTTCTTC; clone size: few; D gene: TRBD1; V gene: TRBV14; J gene: TRBJ2-1
CDR3 protein: CSAGKFSLPGAGYF; CDR3 DNA: TGCAGTGCCGGAAAGTTTTCCCTACCGGGGGCCGGGTACTTC; clone size: few; D gene: -; V gene: TRBV20-1; J gene: TRBJ2-5
CDR3 protein: CASSEYWQERFYNEQFF; CDR3 DNA: TGTGCCAGCAGTGAATATTGGCAGGAGAGGTTCTACAATGAGCAGTTCTTC; clone size: once; D gene: -; V gene: TRBV2; J gene: TRBJ2-1
CDR3 protein: CAWGPRSPPDTQYF; CDR3 DNA: TGTGCCTGGGGCCCCCGTTCACCCCCAGATACGCAGTATTTT; clone size: -; D gene: -; V gene: TRBV30; J gene: TRBJ2-3
CDR3 protein: CSVGGGPPYEQYF; CDR3 DNA: TGCAGCGTTGGGGGGGGCCCACCCTACGAGCAGTACTTC; clone size: -; D gene: -; V gene: TRBV29-1; J gene: TRBJ2-7
CDR3 protein: CASSLRGGPETQYF; CDR3 DNA: TGTGCCAGCAGTTTAAGGGGCGGCCCAGAGACCCAGTACTTC; clone size: -; D gene: -; V gene: TRBV12-3/TRBV12-4; J gene: TRBJ2-5
CDR3 protein: CASRPSRNNSPLHF; CDR3 DNA: TGTGCCAGCAGGCCATCCAGAAATAATTCACCCCTCCACTTT; clone size: few; D gene: -; V gene: TRBV6-1; J gene: TRBJ1-6
CDR3 protein: CASSALTGIETQYF; CDR3 DNA: TGTGCCAGCAGCGCGTTGACAGGGATAGAGACCCAGTACTTC; clone size: -; D gene: TRBD1; V gene: TRBV7-8; J gene: TRBJ2-5
CDR3 protein: CASSPPALETQYF; CDR3 DNA: TGTGCCAGCTCACCACCGGCCCTGGAGACCCAGTACTTC; clone size: -; D gene: -; V gene: TRBV18; J gene: TRBJ2-5
CDR3 protein: CASSPRDQDQETQYF; CDR3 DNA: TGTGCCAGCAGCCCACGGGACCAGGATCAAGAGACCCAGTACTTC; clone size: -; D gene: -; V gene: TRBV11-2; J gene: TRBJ2-5
CDR3 protein: CASSVGPVGSEKLFF; CDR3 DNA: TGTGCCAGCAGCGTCGGCCCCGTCGGCAGTGAAAAACTGTTTTTT; clone size: -; D gene: -; V gene: TRBV9; J gene: TRBJ1-4
CDR3 protein: CASSLGPQLDEQYF; CDR3 DNA: TGTGCCAGCAGCTTAGGGCCCCAGCTGGACGAGCAGTACTTC; clone size: few; D gene: -; V gene: TRBV7-6; J gene: TRBJ2-7
CDR3 protein: CSARDPLPGANVLTF; CDR3 DNA: TGCAGTGCTAGAGATCCCCTCCCGGGGGCCAACGTCCTGACTTTC; clone size: -; D gene: -; V gene: TRBV20-1; J gene: TRBJ2-6
CDR3 protein: CAVHRERNQPQHF; CDR3 DNA: TGTGCCGTTCACAGGGAAAGGAATCAGCCCCAGCATTTT; clone size: -; D gene: -; V gene: TRBV6-6; J gene: TRBJ1-5
CDR3 protein: CSAGGVAGDTQYF; CDR3 DNA: TGCAGCGCCGGGGGAGTAGCGGGAGATACGCAGTATTTT; clone size: -; D gene: TRBD2; V gene: TRBV29-1; J gene: TRBJ2-3
CDR3 protein: CASRPASGDEQYF; CDR3 DNA: TGTGCCAGCAGACCCGCATCGGGGGACGAGCAGTACTTC; clone size: -; D gene: -; V gene: TRBV28; J gene: TRBJ2-7
CDR3 protein: CASSQGGNKPWSYTGELFF; CDR3 DNA: TGCGCCAGCAGCCAAGGCGGGAACAAACCTTGGAGTTACACCGGGGAGCTGTTTTTT; clone size: -; D gene: -; V gene: TRBV4-3; J gene: TRBJ2-2
CDR3 protein: CASSLIWSNTEAFF; CDR3 DNA: TGTGCCAGCAGCTTAATCTGGAGTAACACTGAAGCTTTCTTT; clone size: -; D gene: -; V gene: TRBV7-2; J gene: TRBJ1-1
CDR3 protein: CASSLRFQETQYF; CDR3 DNA: TGTGCCAGCTCACTCCGCTTCCAAGAGACCCAGTACTTC; clone size: -; D gene: -; V gene: TRBV18; J gene: TRBJ2-5
CDR3 protein: CASSQWTGGLYGYTF; CDR3 DNA: TGCGCCAGCAGCCAGTGGACAGGGGGACTTTATGGCTACACCTTC; clone size: -; D gene: TRBD1; V gene: TRBV4-3; J gene: TRBJ1-2
CDR3 protein: CASSFGAAVEAFF; CDR3 DNA: TGTGCCAGCAGTTTTGGCGCCGCCGTTGAAGCTTTCTTT; clone size: -; D gene: -; V gene: TRBV12-3/TRBV12-4; J gene: TRBJ1-1
CDR3 protein: CAIRIGDPGEQYF; CDR3 DNA: TGTGCCATCAGGATAGGGGACCCGGGAGAGCAGTACTTC; clone size: few; D gene: -; V gene: TRBV10-3; J gene: TRBJ2-7
CDR3 protein: CASSQSHEQFF; CDR3 DNA: TGTGCCAGCAGCCAGTCCCATGAGCAGTTCTTC; clone size: many; D gene: -; V gene: TRBV7-2; J gene: TRBJ2-1
CDR3 protein: CASSSYSGSGQPQHF; CDR3 DNA: TGTGCCAGCAGTTCGTATTCCGGGAGCGGCCAGCCCCAGCATTTT; clone size: -; D gene: -; V gene: TRBV12-3/TRBV12-4; J gene: TRBJ1-5
CDR3 protein: CASSDDGASGNTIYF; CDR3 DNA: TGTGCCAGCAGCGACGACGGGGCCTCTGGAAACACCATATATTTT; clone size: -; D gene: -; V gene: TRBV13; J gene: TRBJ1-3
CDR3 protein: CASSQDLRGVKTDTQYF; CDR3 DNA: TGCGCCAGCAGCCAAGATTTAAGGGGAGTTAAGACAGATACGCAGTATTTT; clone size: few; D gene: -; V gene: TRBV4-3; J gene: TRBJ2-3
CDR3 protein: CASSLGYTENYGYTF; CDR3 DNA: TGCGCCAGCAGCTTGGGGTATACGGAGAACTATGGCTACACCTTC; clone size: -; D gene: -; V gene: TRBV5-1; J gene: TRBJ1-2
CDR3 protein: CASSPRGAGGTEAFF; CDR3 DNA: TGTGCCAGCTCACCACGGGGCGCGGGAGGGACTGAAGCTTTCTTT; clone size: -; D gene: -; V gene: TRBV18; J gene: TRBJ1-1
CDR3 protein: CASSLEGLIIGNTIYF; CDR3 DNA: TGTGCCAGCAGCTTAGAGGGACTTATTATCGGAAACACCATATATTTT; clone size: -; D gene: -; V gene: TRBV7-2; J gene: TRBJ1-3
CDR3 protein: CASSPQGQGAWEEKLFF; CDR3 DNA: TGTGCCAGCAGTCCCCAAGGTCAGGGGGCTTGGGAAGAAAAACTGTTTTTT; clone size: -; D gene: TRBD1; V gene: TRBV12-3/TRBV12-4; J gene: TRBJ1-4
CDR3 protein: CATSSGGSTDTQYF; CDR3 DNA: TGTGCCACCTCTAGCGGGGGTAGCACAGATACGCAGTATTTT; clone size: few; D gene: TRBD2; V gene: TRBV6-1; J gene: TRBJ2-3
CDR3 protein: CASSLGSPYGTEAFF; CDR3 DNA: TGTGCCAGCAGTTTAGGTTCCCCTTACGGCACTGAAGCTTTCTTT; clone size: -; D gene: -; V gene: TRBV28; J gene: TRBJ1-1
CDR3 protein: CASSSMGLAGGFEQFF; CDR3 DNA: TGCGCCAGCAGCAGTATGGGACTAGCGGGAGGTTTTGAGCAGTTCTTC; clone size: -; D gene: TRBD2; V gene: TRBV5-1; J gene: TRBJ2-1